This T cell receptor (beta chain) was sequenced in a study of blood T cell repertoires in COVID-19. For the study at large: Italy, Spain and the United States were the sources of the convalescent and acute COVID-19 samples. PBMCs, B-cell-depleted T cells, or T cells provided the cDNA or gDNA that made up the material.

CDR1 and CDR2 from the germline V gene are PRHDT and FYEKMQ (reference sequence). Trimming cost V 4 bases and J 1 base, with 14 bases left between them. This CDR3 has 15 residues. Authors' analysis steps: Estimates of nucleated cell counts were drawn from the amplification of reference gene primers. The method was immunoSEQ multiplex PCR; TCRdb's version includes in-frame clones alone and lacks a portion of them. The V and J calls and clone size are taken from that table; D and trimming were inferred from the DNA. The data show around 57,000 clones, 65% to 85% seen once. The TCR originated in a woman aged 65 to 85 with acute or convalescent COVID-19. Sequencing was done on a sample of peripheral blood. This chain uses TRBV13 with TRBJ2-7; D uncertain. CDR3 amino acids: CASSSRGRPSYEQYF. The CDR3 nucleotides are TGTGCCAGCAGCTCCCGAGGCCGACCTTCCTACGAGCAGTACTTC.